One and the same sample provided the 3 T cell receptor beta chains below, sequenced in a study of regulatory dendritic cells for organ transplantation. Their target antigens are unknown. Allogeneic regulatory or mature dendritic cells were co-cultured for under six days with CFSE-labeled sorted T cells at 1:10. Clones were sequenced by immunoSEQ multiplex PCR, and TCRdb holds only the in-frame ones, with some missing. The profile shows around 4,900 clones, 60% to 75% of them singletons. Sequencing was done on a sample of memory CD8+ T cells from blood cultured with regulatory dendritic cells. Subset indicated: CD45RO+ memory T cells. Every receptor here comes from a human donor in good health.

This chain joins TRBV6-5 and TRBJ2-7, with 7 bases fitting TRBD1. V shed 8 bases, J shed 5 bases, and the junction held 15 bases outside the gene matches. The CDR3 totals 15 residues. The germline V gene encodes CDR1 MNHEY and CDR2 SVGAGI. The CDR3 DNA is TGTGCCAGCGGAGATTCGGGGACAGCCTGGCACGAGCAGTACTTC. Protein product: CASGDSGTAWHEQYF.

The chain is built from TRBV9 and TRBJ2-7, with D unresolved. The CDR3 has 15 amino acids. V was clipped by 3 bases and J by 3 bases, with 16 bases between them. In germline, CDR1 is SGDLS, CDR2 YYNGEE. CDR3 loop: CASSASASANYEQYF. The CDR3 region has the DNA TGTGCCAGCAGCGCCTCCGCGTCCGCAAACTACGAGCAGTACTTC.

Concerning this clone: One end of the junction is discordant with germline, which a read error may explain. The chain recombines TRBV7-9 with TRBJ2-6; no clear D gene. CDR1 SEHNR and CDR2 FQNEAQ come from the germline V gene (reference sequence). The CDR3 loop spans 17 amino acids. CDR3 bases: TGCGCCAGCAGCCAAGCAGAGAGCAGCTCTGGGGCCAACGTCCTGACTTTC. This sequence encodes CASSQAESSSGANVLTF.